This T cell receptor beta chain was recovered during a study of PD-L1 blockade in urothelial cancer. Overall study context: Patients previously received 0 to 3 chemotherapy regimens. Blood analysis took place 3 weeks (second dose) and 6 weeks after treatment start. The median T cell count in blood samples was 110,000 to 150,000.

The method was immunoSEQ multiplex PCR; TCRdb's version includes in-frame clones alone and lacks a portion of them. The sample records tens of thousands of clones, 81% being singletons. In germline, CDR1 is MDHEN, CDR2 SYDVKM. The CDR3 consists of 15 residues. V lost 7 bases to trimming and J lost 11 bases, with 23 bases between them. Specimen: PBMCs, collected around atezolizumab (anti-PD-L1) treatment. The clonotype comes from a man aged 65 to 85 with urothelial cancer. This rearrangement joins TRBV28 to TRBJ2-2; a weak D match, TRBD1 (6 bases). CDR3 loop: CASTLRQVGSFELFF. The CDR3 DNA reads TGTGCCAGCACCCTTCGACAGGTTGGGTCTTTCGAGCTGTTTTTT.